The TCR beta chain under discussion was sequenced for a study of regulatory T cells in long-lasting Graves disease. Comment on this clonotype: No antigen is known for it.

Arm-PCR with iRepertoire HTBI primers amplified the CDR3 regions for these TCR beta libraries. TCRdb re-called the multiplex PCR reads through MiXCR, storing one row per CDR3 protein. The top ten hold about 10% of the sample, which has some 500,000 distinct CDR3 sequences, approximately 13% seen once. The time point was: newly diagnosed GD, antithyroid drugs for less than 3 months. PBMC RNA served as the TCR library source. The study, taken as a whole, reports: New patients shared 966 public clonotypes, fewer than the 2,500 to 3,000 shared by persistent patients.

This CDR3 region has 13 residues. The junction had 5 bases not matched to a gene; V was cut back by 6 bases and J by 3 bases. Germline CDR1 is SGDLS and CDR2 is YYNGEE. These data also formed part of another study, on T cells in Graves' hyperthyroidism and ophthalmopathy. This second study says: The study based diagnoses on clinical symptoms, serum thyroxine and TRAb, thyroid ultrasound and orbital computed tomography. HTBI primers drove first-round RT-PCR of the TCR CDR3.

The TCR was taken from a man aged 25 to 40 with Graves disease. The sample was peripheral blood mononuclear cells (PBMCs), taken at new diagnosis, from a patient treated with antithyroid drugs. The gene calls are TRBV9 and TRBJ2-7; 8 nucleotides line up with TRBD2. The CDR3 region is CASNLAGGYEQYF. As DNA, the CDR3 is TGTGCCAGCAACCTAGCGGGCGGCTACGAGCAGTACTTC.